This TCR beta chain was profiled in a study of cytomegalovirus exposure and HLA in healthy donors. Study-level information: Among the 300 to 500 genotyped donors, 81% were placed in the Caucasian-associated ancestry cluster.

Per germline, CDR1 LNHDA and CDR2 SQIVND (reference sequence). CDR3 length: 16 amino acids. The ends lost 1 base at V and 3 bases at J; junction bases unmatched: 6. The PCR had 60 Vbeta and 13 Jbeta primers. Assay used: immunoSEQ multiplex PCR; TCRdb lists only in-frame clones, some missing. This sample has 250,000 to 350,000 clones, with under 80% found just once. The TCR sequence derives from a female donor in good health and CMV-seronegative. Sequenced material: PBMCs. The chain joins TRBV19 to TRBJ2-1; 7 bases align to TRBD2. Written as DNA, the CDR3 is TGTGCCAGTAGTATAGGGGGGGGAGCGTACTACAATGAGCAGTTCTTC. Protein sequence: CASSIGGGAYYNEQFF.